Below, 10 T cell receptor beta chains from the same sample are listed, as sequenced in a study of beta chain features in type 1 diabetes (dated by TCRdb to the late 2010s). The library was obtained by the immunoSEQ multiplex PCR assay. The entire isolated RNA was reverse transcribed using the High Capacity cDNA Reverse Transcription Kit, and thus expressed TCRB transcripts were sequenced. As stored in TCRdb, this immuneACCESS dataset retains in-frame rearrangements with V and J assigned. A fraction of the clones does not appear; measured against another copy, unresolved V genes explain less than half of the discrepancy, and the remainder lacks a known reason. This sample comprises about 450,000 clones, about an eighth of them detected only once. Roughly 0.046% of the sample goes to the ten largest clones. The sequencing input was naive CD4+ T cells from blood. What this sample's cell subset or site label stands for: true naive CD4+ T cells. The receptor set was obtained from a woman younger than 35 in good health.

This clone was seen a few times. V usage is TRBV7-2 and J usage is TRBJ2-2; tentative D call: TRBD1 (6 bases). Germline V gives CDR1 SGHTA, CDR2 FQGNSA. The CDR3 length is 16 residues. Trimming pared 4 bases from V and 4 bases from J, leaving 16 bases between. The CDR3 spells CASSSTGTLRTGELFF. DNA of the CDR3: TGTGCCAGCAGCTCTACCGGGACATTACGCACCGGGGAGCTGTTTTTT.

The chain is built from TRBV28 and TRBJ1-1; TRBD1 is a possible D gene (5 bases). V shed 8 bases and J shed 2 bases, with 12 bases lying between them. There are 13 residues in the CDR3. CDR1 is MDHEN and CDR2 is SYDVKM in the germline V gene. The chain's CDR3 is CASSRVANTEAFF. The CDR3 DNA reads TGTGCCAGCTCCAGGGTAGCAAACACTGAAGCTTTCTTT.

This clone showed up just once. Written as DNA, the CDR3 is TGTGCCAGCAGTTCCATCGGATCCCGGGCCCAGCATTTT. The encoded protein is CASSSIGSRAQHF. The J gene is TRBJ1-5, the V gene TRBV27; the D is unclear. The CDR3 consists of 13 residues. V lost 4 bases and J lost 11, with 15 bases in between. The germline CDR1 and CDR2 sequences are MNHEY and SMNVEV (reference sequence).

The table lists this clone with a few counts. This chain connects TRBV30 to TRBJ1-4, with 9 positions matching TRBD1. V shed 4 bases and J 7 bases; nucleotides not matched to a gene: 4. Per germline, CDR1 GTSNPN and CDR2 SVGIG (reference sequence). This CDR3 comprises 13 residues. The CDR3 is CAWNNRGLEKLFF. CDR3 nucleotide sequence: TGTGCCTGGAATAACAGGGGGCTTGAAAAACTGTTTTTT.

This sequence joins TRBV6-6 and TRBJ2-2; no clear D gene. There are 16 residues in the CDR3. Germline V gives CDR1 MNHNY, CDR2 SVGAGI (reference sequence). The V end lost 7 bases, the J end lost 1 base, and 16 bases lay between the germline ends. CDR3 loop: CASIDHFYRNTGELFF. The CDR3 DNA sequence: TGTGCCAGCATAGATCATTTTTACAGGAACACCGGGGAGCTGTTTTTT.

V gene TRBV14 combines with J gene TRBJ2-5, with 7 bases matching TRBD1. The CDR3 is 17 amino acids. Germline loops: CDR1 SGHDN, CDR2 FVKESK. J gave up 4 bases and V 1 base, and 12 bases lay outside the gene matches. CDR3 nucleotides: TGTGCCAGCAGCCAAGGGCTCAGGACAGGCCGGGCAGAGACCCAGTACTTC. It is translated as CASSQGLRTGRAETQYF.

This clone was seen more than once but under ten times. V gene TRBV4-1 combines with J gene TRBJ1-2, with a weak D call TRBD1 (6 bases). Germline values: CDR1 MGHRA, CDR2 YSYEKL. The CDR3 extends over 13 amino acids. Deletions cut 3 bases from V and 7 bases from J, with 12 bases between. The CDR3 protein is CASSHSAGVGYTF. CDR3 bases: TGCGCCAGCAGCCATTCCGCAGGGGTTGGCTACACCTTC.

The chain links TRBV4-2 to TRBJ2-3, with D hard to call. The CDR3 covers 12 residues. The germline V gene has CDR1 LGHNA and CDR2 YNFKEQ. Trimming pared 4 bases from V and 6 bases from J, leaving 8 bases between. For the CDR3, the DNA is TGTGCCAGCAGCCTACCGATGGATACGCAGTATTTT. This gives the protein CASSLPMDTQYF.

For this clone: This specimen includes other DNA sequences encoding the same CDR3. The V and J genes are TRBV29-1 and TRBJ1-5; D perhaps matches TRBD1 (5 bases). CDR1 and CDR2 from the germline V gene are SQVTM and ANQGSEA. The V end lost 4 bases, the J end lost 1 base, and 8 bases lay between the germline ends. This CDR3 is 13 amino acids long. In nucleotides, the CDR3 is TGCAGCGTTGGGTGGGGCAGCAATCAGCCCCAGCATTTT. Its translation: CSVGWGSNQPQHF.

In the case of this clone: The same CDR3 can be traced to other DNA sequences in this sample. The chain carries TRBV5-1 and TRBJ2-1; TRBD1 aligns across 7 bases. Germline V lookup: CDR1 SGHRS, CDR2 YFSETQ. CDR3 size: 15 residues. The V and J ends lost 1 base and 1 base, in that order; junction bases with no gene match: 2. The CDR3: CASSLTGESYNEQFF. The CDR3 DNA sequence: TGCGCCAGCAGCTTGACAGGGGAATCCTACAATGAGCAGTTCTTC.